The 6 T cell receptor beta chains in this list originate from one sample, sequenced in a study of human T cells and chemical hapten exposure. Using its own MiXCR run on the RACE reads, TCRdb lists one record per CDR3 protein. The sample includes 150,000 or so distinct CDR3 sequences, about 14% seen only once; the top ten take about 1.8%. Time point denoted: patch test 1, 2 weeks after DPC sensitization. The treatment: therapeutic diphenylcyclopropenone sensitization with weekly scalp DPC. This specimen consisted of whole blood, obtained in connection with sensitization to the hapten diphenylcyclopropenone (DPC). The receptors originated from a woman in her twenties or thirties with alopecia areata. Some clones in this sample may be carry-over from other donors' samples.

V is TRBV29-1 and J is TRBJ1-5, with TRBD1 as a possible D gene (6 bases). CDR3 length: 14 residues. The germline CDR1 and CDR2 sequences are SQVTM and ANQGSEA. V lost 6 bases and J lost 3, with 15 bases in between. The CDR3 protein is CSVTIGGANQPQHF. The CDR3 nucleotides are TGCAGCGTGACTATAGGGGGAGCCAATCAGCCCCAGCATTTT. Full variable domain (outside the CDR3, taken from reference TRBV29-1 and TRBJ1-5): SAVISQKPSRDICQRGTSLTIQCQVDSQVTMMFWYRQQPGQSLTLIATANQGSEATYESGFVIDKFPISRPNLTFSTLTVSNMSPEDSSIYLCSVTIGGANQPQHFGDGTRLSIL.

This clonotype was observed at least ten times. J is TRBJ2-7 and V is TRBV6-5; 7 nucleotides match TRBD2. Per the germline V gene, CDR1 is MNHEY and CDR2 is SVGAGI. The junction had 14 bases not matched to a gene; V was cut back by 6 bases and J by 6 bases. The CDR3 contains 15 residues. Here the CDR3 reads CASRAYGPQRGEQYF. CDR3 sequence (DNA): TGTGCCAGCAGAGCCTATGGGCCTCAGCGGGGCGAGCAGTACTTC.

This clonotype was seen a handful of times. This chain connects TRBV12-3 or TRBV12-4 to TRBJ2-2; no definite D call. V dropped 3 bases and J dropped 6 bases, with 8 bases sitting between them. The CDR3 totals 13 residues. CDR3 bases: TGTGCCAGCAGTTTCCACGGATCCGGGGAGCTGTTTTTT. Protein: CASSFHGSGELFF.

The chain couples TRBV5-1 to TRBJ1-1; D is unclear. Trimming removed 2 bases at V and 1 base at J, with 9 bases between. CDR1 SGHRS and CDR2 YFSETQ come from the germline V gene. This CDR3 has 14 amino acids. The chain's CDR3 is CASSLVLGNTEAFF. The CDR3 nucleotides read TGCGCCAGCAGCTTAGTGCTAGGGAACACTGAAGCTTTCTTT.

This clonotype has just a few counts. The gene calls are TRBV28 and TRBJ2-3; D unclear. Trimming removed 1 base from V and 3 bases from J, with 2 bases in between. The CDR3 consists of 12 residues. Germline V gives CDR1 MDHEN, CDR2 SYDVKM. The DNA of the CDR3 is TGTGCCAGCAGTTTATTGACAGATACGCAGTATTTT. It is translated as CASSLLTDTQYF. Full variable domain (outside the CDR3, taken from reference TRBV28 and TRBJ2-3): DVKVTQSSRYLVKRTGEKVFLECVQDMDHENMFWYRQDPGLGLRLIYFSYDVKMKEKGDIPEGYSVSREKKERFSLILESASTNQTSMYLCASSLLTDTQYFGPGTRLTVL.

This clonotype was found many times. The chain has TRBV6-2 or TRBV6-3 and TRBJ2-1; D remains ambiguous. CDR1 and CDR2 from the germline V gene are MNHEY and SVGEGT. Trimming left V 6 bases short and J 0 bases short, with 12 bases between. The CDR3 covers 15 residues. For the CDR3, the DNA is TGTGCCAGCAGCCTGGACGGTGGCTCCTACAATGAGCAGTTCTTC. Amino acid sequence: CASSLDGGSYNEQFF.